This TCR beta chain was profiled in a study of chemoradiotherapy in HPV16-positive cancers. Study-wide points: Candidate HPV-specific clones and E7-related TCR motifs grew in tumor during treatment. Only a couple of HPV16-positive patients supplied the functional HPV-specificity definition. Better recurrence-free survival went with HPV-responsive T-cell expansion in HPV16-positive patients.

The germline CDR1 and CDR2 sequences are SGDLS and YYNGEE. CDR3 length equals 16 residues. The V and J ends lost 4 bases and 4 bases, in that order; junction bases with no gene match: 10. The repertoire was sequenced with immunoSEQ multiplex PCR; TCRdb's copy has only in-frame clones and lacks some. The sample has around 12,000 clones, 85% to 90% seen once. Over chemoradiotherapy, repertoires were sampled more than once. In its sample, this clone was seen once. Its antigen is unknown. The receptor's source is a human donor with HPV-associated anogenital cancer. Material: blood, obtained from a patient who underwent chemoradiotherapy. This sequence joins TRBV9 and TRBJ2-2, with 7 bases lining up with TRBD2. The CDR3 sequence is CASSPLSGGGTGELFF. The CDR3 DNA follows: TGTGCCAGCAGCCCTCTATCGGGGGGAGGCACCGGGGAGCTGTTTTTT.